These 9 T cell receptor beta chains were all obtained from the same sample, sequenced in a study of beta chain features in type 1 diabetes. Expressed TCRB transcripts were sequenced because the isolated RNA had all been reverse transcribed beforehand. The protocol was immunoSEQ multiplex PCR, while the TCRdb copy is restricted to in-frame clones and leaves out a portion. The repertoire holds roughly 500,000 clones, with approximately 28% as singletons. Sequencing used naive CD4+ T cells from blood. The source of these receptors is a man aged 18 to 35 in good health.

There are a few counts of this clone. CDR3 DNA sequence: TGTGCCAGCAGCCAAGATCATAGAGGTAACAATGAGCAGTTCTTC. Its protein is CASSQDHRGNNEQFF. The gene calls are TRBV4-2 and TRBJ2-1, with D unclear. In germline, CDR1 is LGHNA, CDR2 YNFKEQ. The CDR3 extends over 15 amino acids. Between the trimmed V and J ends, which lost 0 bases and 5 bases, there was a span of 11 bases.

This rearrangement joins TRBV9 to TRBJ2-1, with 7 bases that match TRBD2. V shed 0 bases, J shed 9 bases, and the junction held 9 bases outside the gene matches. Germline CDR1 is SGDLS and CDR2 is YYNGEE. This CDR3 contains 15 residues. For the CDR3, the DNA is TGTGCCAGCAGCGTAGCTGCAGGGAGGGAGATTGAGCAGTTCTTC. It yields the protein CASSVAAGREIEQFF.

Comment on this clone: The sample carries other DNA sequences with the same CDR3. The chain joins TRBV4-3 to TRBJ2-7; the match to TRBD1 covers 10 bases. Trimming removed 0 bases from V and 4 bases from J; junction bases left unmatched: 3. Germline loops: CDR1 LGHNA, CDR2 YSLEER. This CDR3 spans 15 amino acids. The CDR3 DNA follows: TGCGCCAGCAGCCAAGAGCCGGGACAGGGGTACGAGCAGTACTTC. It translates to CASSQEPGQGYEQYF.

This clone was seen a few times. The chain links TRBV5-6 to TRBJ2-1; 9 bases are a match to TRBD1. The CDR3 has 14 residues. Germline loops: CDR1 SGHDT, CDR2 YYEEEE. The trim removed 4 bases at V and 6 bases at J, leaving 5 bases unmatched. The CDR3 sequence is CASSTPGQGNEQFF. The CDR3 nucleotides read TGTGCCAGCAGCACTCCGGGACAGGGCAATGAGCAGTTCTTC.

This chain connects TRBV5-1 to TRBJ2-1, with 7 positions matching TRBD2. CDR3 length: 16 amino acids. Germline trimming cut 0 bases from V and 2 bases from J; bases unmatched to any gene: 5. Germline assignment: CDR1 SGHRS and CDR2 YFSETQ. CDR3 sequence reads: CASSLEPGLTYNEQFF. DNA for the CDR3: TGCGCCAGCAGCTTGGAACCGGGACTAACCTACAATGAGCAGTTCTTC. Full variable domain (remainder filled in from reference TRBV5-1 and TRBJ2-1): KAGVTQTPRYLIKTRGQQVTLSCSPISGHRSVSWYQQTPGQGLQFLFEYFSETQRNKGNFPGRFSGRQFSNSRSEMNVSTLELGDSALYLCASSLEPGLTYNEQFFGPGTRLTVL.

This clone occurred a few times. The chain uses TRBV30 and TRBJ2-3; the D gene could be TRBD1 or TRBD2 (5 bases each). This CDR3 has 15 residues. CDR1 is GTSNPN, CDR2 SVGIG, per germline (reference sequence). The germline V and J ends were trimmed by 5 bases and 0 bases, with 15 bases remaining between them. The CDR3 here is CAWGRAGHSTDTQYF. CDR3 sequence (DNA): TGTGCCTGGGGCAGGGCGGGCCATAGCACAGATACGCAGTATTTT.

The chain links TRBV30 to TRBJ2-7, with 12 bases aligning to TRBD2. The V segment lost 3 bases and the J segment 0 bases; nucleotides outside the gene matches: 6. This CDR3 comprises 16 residues. Germline V CDR1 and CDR2: GTSNPN, SVGIG (reference sequence). The CDR3 loop is CAWRRLAGVSSYEQYF. DNA of the CDR3: TGTGCCTGGAGAAGACTAGCGGGAGTAAGCTCCTACGAGCAGTACTTC.

V and J are TRBV18 and TRBJ2-1; D is possibly TRBD2 (5 bases). With 2 bases removed from V and 7 bases from J, the gap between germline ends came to 9 bases. The CDR3 sequence is 13 residues long. Per germline, CDR1 KGHSH and CDR2 LQKENI. DNA of the CDR3: TGTGCCAGCTCACCAGAGCGGAGGAATGAGCAGTTCTTC. Translated, it gives CASSPERRNEQFF. Complete variable domain (other parts from reference TRBV18 and TRBJ2-1): NAGVMQNPRHLVRRRGQEARLRCSPMKGHSHVYWYRQLPEEGLKFMVYLQKENIIDESGMPKERFSAEFPKEGPSILRIQQVVRGDSAAYFCASSPERRNEQFFGPGTRLTVL.

As to this clone: The sample carries other DNA sequences with the same CDR3. V and J are TRBV25-1 and TRBJ2-1; D is uncertain. V lost 0 bases to trimming and J lost 7 bases, with 1 base between them. Per germline, CDR1 MGHDK and CDR2 SYGVNS. This CDR3 comprises 11 residues. The CDR3 bases are TGTGCCAGCAGTGAATATAATGAGCAGTTCTTC. Translated: CASSEYNEQFF.